This TCR beta chain is drawn from a study of T cell changes during pregnancy in multiple sclerosis. Method: immunoSEQ multiplex PCR; TCRdb's copy keeps in-frame clones and lacks some. The sample includes 35,000 to 50,000 clones, about nine tenths seen only once; the top ten take approximately 0.67%. The CDR3 length is 15 residues. Germline loops: CDR1 SGHDT, CDR2 YYEEEE. The germline V and J ends were trimmed by 2 bases and 1 base, with 12 bases remaining between them. The clonotype originates from a female donor with multiple sclerosis, enrolled in a pregnancy study. The chain joins TRBV5-6 to TRBJ1-2, with D possibly matching TRBD1 (5 bases). Specimen: CD4+ T cells from peripheral blood mononuclear cells, collected in the first trimester of pregnancy. The CDR3 bases are TGTGCCAGCAGCTTCGGCGACAGAATTAACTATGGCTACACCTTC. Translating gives CASSFGDRINYGYTF.